This T cell receptor beta chain was profiled in a study of blood T cell repertoires in COVID-19. About the research overall: The analysed material was cDNA or gDNA that came from T cells, B-cell-depleted T cells, or PBMCs.

This CDR3 region has 14 residues. From germline, CDR1 is LNHDA and CDR2 SQIVND (reference sequence). The ends were cut back, 4 bases at V and 2 bases at J, with 9 bases in the middle. Repertoires were generated with immunoSEQ multiplex PCR, while TCRdb's copy carries only in-frame clones and drops some. This table holds roughly 150,000 clones, around nine tenths found once. Material: peripheral blood. V usage is TRBV19 and J usage is TRBJ1-5, with D tentatively TRBD1 (5 bases). This receptor was taken from a woman aged 70 to 79 with acute or convalescent COVID-19. CDR3 residues: CASSNDRGNQPQHF. CDR3 nucleotides: TGTGCCAGTAGTAATGACAGAGGCAATCAGCCCCAGCATTTT.